This T cell receptor beta chain was sequenced in a study of blood T cell repertoires in COVID-19. V was clipped by 2 bases and J by 6 bases, with 18 bases between them. The CDR3 loop spans 16 amino acids. Germline V lookup: CDR1 LGHNA, CDR2 YNFKEQ. Profiling relied on immunoSEQ multiplex PCR, and the TCRdb table lists in-frame clones only, not all of them. The sample shows approximately 170,000 clones, about four fifths of them seen only once. The V gene is TRBV4-2, the J gene TRBJ2-3; a possible D gene is TRBD2 (7 bases). The sequence came from a woman at least 80 years old with acute or convalescent COVID-19. Input material: peripheral blood. The CDR3 region has the DNA TGTGCCAGCAGCCAAAGTGGTCGCGGGGGCTACGATACGCAGTATTTT. Encoded protein: CASSQSGRGGYDTQYF.